This T cell receptor (beta chain) came from a study of blood T cell repertoires in COVID-19. The protocol was immunoSEQ multiplex PCR, while the TCRdb copy is restricted to in-frame clones and leaves out a portion. The profile shows some 180,000 clones, around 82% of them singletons. The CDR3 has 17 residues. Germline loops: CDR1 MDHEN, CDR2 SYDVKM. The V segment lost 5 bases and the J segment 0 bases; nucleotides outside the gene matches: 11. The chain links TRBV28 to TRBJ1-2, with 8 bases aligning to TRBD1. Sequencing was performed on PBMCs or T cells enriched from blood (not recorded which). This TCR came from a woman in her sixties or seventies with acute COVID-19. The CDR3 nucleotides are TGTGCCAGCAGTCCAGGGACAGGTGCCACTTCTAACTATGGCTACACCTTC. Translated, it gives CASSPGTGATSNYGYTF.